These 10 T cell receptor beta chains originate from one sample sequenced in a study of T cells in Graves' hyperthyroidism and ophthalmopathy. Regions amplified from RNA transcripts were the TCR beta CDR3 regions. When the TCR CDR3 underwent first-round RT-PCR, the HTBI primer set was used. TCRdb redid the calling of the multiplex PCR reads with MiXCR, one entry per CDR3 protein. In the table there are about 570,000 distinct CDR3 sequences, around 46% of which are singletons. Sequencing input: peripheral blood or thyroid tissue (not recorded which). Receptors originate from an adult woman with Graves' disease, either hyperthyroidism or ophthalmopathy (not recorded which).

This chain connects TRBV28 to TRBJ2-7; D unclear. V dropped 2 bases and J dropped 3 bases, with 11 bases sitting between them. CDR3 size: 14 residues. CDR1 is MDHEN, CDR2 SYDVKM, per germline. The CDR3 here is CASSLNEKVYEQYF. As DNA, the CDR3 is TGTGCCAGCAGTTTAAACGAGAAGGTCTACGAGCAGTACTTC.

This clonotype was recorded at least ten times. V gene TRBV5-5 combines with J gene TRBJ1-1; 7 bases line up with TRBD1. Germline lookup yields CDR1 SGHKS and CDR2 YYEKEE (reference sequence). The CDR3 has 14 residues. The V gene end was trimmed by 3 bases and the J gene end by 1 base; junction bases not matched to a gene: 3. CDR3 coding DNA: TGTGCCAGCAGCTGGGACAGTCCGAACACTGAAGCTTTCTTT. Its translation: CASSWDSPNTEAFF.

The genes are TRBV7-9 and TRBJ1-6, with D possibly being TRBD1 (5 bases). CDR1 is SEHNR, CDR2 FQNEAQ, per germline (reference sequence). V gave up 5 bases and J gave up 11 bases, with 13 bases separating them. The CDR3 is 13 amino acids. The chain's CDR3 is CASSPRQRTPLHF. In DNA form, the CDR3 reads TGTGCCAGCAGCCCAAGACAGCGAACACCCCTCCACTTT.

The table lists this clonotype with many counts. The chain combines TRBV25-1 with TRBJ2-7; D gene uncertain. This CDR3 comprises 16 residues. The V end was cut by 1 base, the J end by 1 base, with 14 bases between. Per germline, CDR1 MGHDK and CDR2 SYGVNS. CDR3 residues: CASSEFDRVVSYEQYF. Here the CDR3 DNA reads TGTGCCAGCAGTGAATTTGATCGTGTAGTGTCCTACGAGCAGTACTTC.

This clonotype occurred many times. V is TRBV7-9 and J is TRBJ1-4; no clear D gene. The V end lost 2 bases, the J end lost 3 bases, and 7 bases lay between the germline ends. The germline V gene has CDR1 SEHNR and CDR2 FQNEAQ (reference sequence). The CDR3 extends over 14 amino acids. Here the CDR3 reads CASSLREANEKLFF. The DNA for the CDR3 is TGTGCCAGCAGCTTAAGGGAGGCTAATGAAAAACTGTTTTTT.

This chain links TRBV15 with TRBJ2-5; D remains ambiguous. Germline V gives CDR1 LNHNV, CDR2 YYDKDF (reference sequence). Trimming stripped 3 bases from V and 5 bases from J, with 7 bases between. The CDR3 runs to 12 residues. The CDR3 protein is CATSRGRETQYF. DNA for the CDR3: TGTGCCACCAGCAGGGGCAGGGAGACCCAGTACTTC. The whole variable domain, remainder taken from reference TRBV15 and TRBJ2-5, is DAMVIQNPRYQVTQFGKPVTLSCSQTLNHNVMYWYQQKSSQAPKLLFHYYDKDFNNEADTPDNFQSRRPNTSFCFLDIRSPGLGDTAMYLCATSRGRETQYFGPGTRLLVL.

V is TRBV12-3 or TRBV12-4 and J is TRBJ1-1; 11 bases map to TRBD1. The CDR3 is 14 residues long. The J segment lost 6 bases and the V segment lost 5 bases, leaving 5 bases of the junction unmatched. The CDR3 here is CASSHGQGAAEAFF. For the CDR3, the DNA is TGTGCCAGCAGTCATGGACAGGGGGCTGCTGAAGCTTTCTTT.

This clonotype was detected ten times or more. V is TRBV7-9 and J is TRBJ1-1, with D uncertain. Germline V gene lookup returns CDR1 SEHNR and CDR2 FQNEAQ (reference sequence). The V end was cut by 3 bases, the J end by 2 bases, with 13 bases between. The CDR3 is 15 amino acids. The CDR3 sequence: CASSLEGIPNTEAFF. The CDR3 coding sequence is TGTGCCAGCAGCTTGGAGGGTATTCCCAACACTGAAGCTTTCTTT.

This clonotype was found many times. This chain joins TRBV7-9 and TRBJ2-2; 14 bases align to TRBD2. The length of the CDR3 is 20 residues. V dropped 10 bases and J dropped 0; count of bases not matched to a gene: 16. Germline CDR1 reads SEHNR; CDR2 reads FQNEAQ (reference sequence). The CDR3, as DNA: TGTGCCACCCGGCCGGGGAGGACTAGCGGGAGGATACCGAACACCGGGGAGCTGTTTTTT. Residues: CATRPGRTSGRIPNTGELFF.

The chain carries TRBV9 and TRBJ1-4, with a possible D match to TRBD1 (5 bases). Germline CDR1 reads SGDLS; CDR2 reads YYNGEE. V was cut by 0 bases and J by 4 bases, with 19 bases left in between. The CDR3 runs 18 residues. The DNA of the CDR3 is TGTGCCAGCAGCGTAGGGGCGGACACAGCTTCTGATAATGAAAAACTGTTTTTT. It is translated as CASSVGADTASDNEKLFF. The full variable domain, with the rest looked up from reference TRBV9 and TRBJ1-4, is DSGVTQTPKHLITATGQRVTLRCSPRSGDLSVYWYQQSLDQGLQFLIQYYNGEERAKGNILERFSAQQFPDLHSELNLSSLELGDSALYFCASSVGADTASDNEKLFFGSGTQLSVL.